This entry features one T cell receptor beta chain sequence. Antigen: not known. Random hexamers were used to reverse transcribe an amount of roughly 0.45 to 1 ug RNA. TCRdb fed the immunoSEQ multiplex PCR reads into MiXCR, producing one record per CDR3 protein. The sample includes 120,000 to 150,000 distinct CDR3 sequences, roughly 95% of them seen just once. The record originates from a study of CD8 T cells in Susac syndrome. Study-level findings and limits: The study recognized that its TCR sequencing and HLA analysis covered a relatively small number of individuals.

This CDR3 is 15 amino acids long. Trimming cost V 0 bases and J 3 bases; bases outside gene matches: 4. Germline loops: CDR1 PRHDT, CDR2 FYEKMQ (reference sequence). Bulk CD8+ and CD4+ cells came from magnetic negative isolation; CD8+ TEMRA by FACS. This clonotype was obtained from a human donor with multiple sclerosis. V usage is TRBV13 and J usage is TRBJ2-5; 7 nucleotides match TRBD2. Sequenced input: CD4+ T cells from PBMCs. CDR3 DNA sequence: TGTGCCAGCAGCTTAGGAGTACGGGGGGAAGAGACCCAGTACTTC. This encodes CASSLGVRGEETQYF.